These T cell receptor beta chains were read from a single sample in a study of shared clonotypes between healthy human individuals. Here immunoSEQ multiplex PCR was the method, and the copy in TCRdb shows in-frame clones only, minus some. The profile covers approximately 2.4 million clones, with around 95% appearing a single time and about 0.13% taken by the ten largest. Sequences were obtained from naive CD4+ T cells sorted from blood. Receptor source: a man aged 18 to 29 in good health. CDR3s include the opening cysteine and the closing phenylalanine or tryptophan. D genes are given only for firm matches. Not all rows give a size; the values are once, few, many and, for expanded clones, a class.

.	TRBV6-5	TRBD1	TRBJ1-2	TGTGCCAGCAGTCCTCGGACAGGGTACTATGGCTACACCTTC	CASSPRTGYYGYTF
.	TRBV2	.	TRBJ2-7	TGTGCCAGCGGAGAGTCTTGGTACGAGCAGTACTTC	CASGESWYEQYF
.	TRBV28	.	TRBJ1-2	TGTGCCAGCAGGGTGTCTGCTAACTATGGCTACACCTTC	CASRVSANYGYTF
.	TRBV11-2	.	TRBJ2-5	TGTGCCAGCAGCTTGCAGGGTGAGACCCAGTACTTC	CASSLQGETQYF
.	TRBV6-1	.	TRBJ2-2	TGTGCCAGCAGTAGGAATCCTTACACCGGGGAGCTGTTTTTT	CASSRNPYTGELFF
once	TRBV5-6	.	TRBJ1-5	TGTGCCAGCAGTTCTAGACCTACCTCTAACCCTTATAGCAATCAGCCCCAGCATTTT	CASSSRPTSNPYSNQPQHF
.	TRBV6-1	TRBD1	TRBJ2-7	TGTGCCAGCATGGACAGGGGGCCGATCGAGCAGTACTTC	CASMDRGPIEQYF
.	TRBV10-1	.	TRBJ1-1	TGCGCCAGCAGTCCGGACAGTATCTTCATGAACACTGAAGCTTTCTTT	CASSPDSIFMNTEAFF
.	TRBV28	TRBD1	TRBJ2-7	TGTGCCAGCAGTTTGAATTTAATAAAGGGGTCAGTGAGACAGGGCCCTTCCTACGAGCAGTACTTC	CASSLNLIKGSVRQGPSYEQYF
.	TRBV2	TRBD1	TRBJ1-5	TGTGCCAGCAGTAGCCAGGGGGGCATGGACCAGCCCCAGCATTTT	CASSSQGGMDQPQHF
.	TRBV28	TRBD2	TRBJ2-5	TGTGCCAGCAGTCCTCTTCTAGCGGGGGGGCAAGGAGAGACCCAGTACTTC	CASSPLLAGGQGETQYF
.	TRBV5-5	.	TRBJ2-7	TGTGCCAGCAGTTCTACCTACGAGCAGTACTTC	CASSSTYEQYF
.	TRBV5-1	.	TRBJ1-1	TGCGCCAGCAGCTTGGAAGTGTTGAACACTGAAGCTTTCTTT	CASSLEVLNTEAFF
.	TRBV30	.	TRBJ2-1	TGTGCCTGGAGTCTCCAGCGGTACAATGAGCAGTTCTTC	CAWSLQRYNEQFF
.	TRBV19	.	TRBJ2-7	TGTGCCAGTAGTCCTCAGACAGCAAAAACCTACGAGCAGTACTTC	CASSPQTAKTYEQYF
.	TRBV28	.	TRBJ1-1	TGTGCCAGCGGCGGTCCGGGCCCCTCAAGGCCAGCTTTCTTT	CASGGPGPSRPAFF
.	TRBV7-2	.	TRBJ2-5	TGTGCCAGCAGCTTAGACTACGGGCGTCGGGGAGAGACCCAGTACTTC	CASSLDYGRRGETQYF
.	TRBV7-2	.	TRBJ1-6	TGTGCCAGCCGCGGGCCTCCTTTGACTTCACCCCTCCACTTT	CASRGPPLTSPLHF
.	TRBV7-2	.	TRBJ2-5	TGTGCCAGCAGCTTAGCCATAGGGGGAGAGACCCAGTACTTC	CASSLAIGGETQYF
.	TRBV2	.	TRBJ1-4	TGTGCCAGCACCCGAGAAGTTTATAATGAAAAACTGTTTTTT	CASTREVYNEKLFF
.	TRBV6-5	.	TRBJ2-6	TGTGCCAGCAGCAGAGGGCTCTCTGGGGCCAACGTCCTGACTTTC	CASSRGLSGANVLTF
.	TRBV30	.	TRBJ1-3	TGTGCCTGGAGTGCCGCGAAGCAGACTGGAAACACCATATATTTT	CAWSAAKQTGNTIYF
.	TRBV6-1	.	TRBJ1-2	TGTGCCAGCAGTGAATCGGGGGGCGCGGGCTACACCTTC	CASSESGGAGYTF
once	TRBV5-1	.	TRBJ1-1	TGCGCCAGTTCGACGGAAGGCGTGAACACTGAAGCTTTCTTT	CASSTEGVNTEAFF
.	TRBV11-2	.	TRBJ1-1	TGTGCCAGCACGAAAGACCGGGGAAACACTGAAGCTTTCTTT	CASTKDRGNTEAFF
.	TRBV11-2	TRBD2	TRBJ2-7	TGTGCCAGCAGCCACCGGGGTAGCGGGAACTCCTACGAGCAGTACTTC	CASSHRGSGNSYEQYF
.	TRBV7-8	.	TRBJ2-6	TGTGCCAGCAGCTTAGCGTTACGGGCCACTGGGGCCAACGTCCTGACTTTC	CASSLALRATGANVLTF
.	TRBV9	.	TRBJ2-3	TGTGCCAGCAGCGTAGAGGACGAATTGCTGGATACGCAGTATTTT	CASSVEDELLDTQYF
.	TRBV7-7	.	TRBJ2-3	TGTGCTAGCAGCTTTTCCCCGAGCACAGATACGCAGTATTTT	CASSFSPSTDTQYF
.	TRBV5-4	.	TRBJ2-3	TGTGCCAGCACCTTCGATTTAACAGATACGCAGTATTTT	CASTFDLTDTQYF